This passage covers 28 T cell receptor beta chains from one sample sequenced in a study of response to subunit inactivated influenza vaccine. A single record per CDR3 protein comes from TCRdb applying MiXCR to the RT-PCR reads. The sample consists of about 520,000 distinct CDR3 sequences, 10% to 11% of them appearing once. The source material was PBMCs from blood, sampled roughly 46 days after vaccination. The receptors derive from a man aged 45-60 years who received an inactivated influenza vaccine.

This clonotype was counted many times. The chain carries TRBV20-1 and TRBJ1-2; TRBD1 is a possible D gene (5 bases). The CDR3 has 13 residues. Germline CDR1 is DFQATT and CDR2 is SNEGSKA (reference sequence). V was trimmed by 3 bases and J by 0 bases, leaving 8 bases between them. The CDR3 protein is CSARDITNYGYTF. The CDR3, as DNA: TGCAGTGCTAGGGACATAACTAACTATGGCTACACCTTC.

This clonotype showed up just a few times. The chain has TRBV20-1 and TRBJ2-1; the match to TRBD2 covers 8 bases. The CDR3 is 14 residues long. After removal of 4 bases from V and 0 bases from J, the junction contained 2 bases not matched to a gene. Germline V gene sequence: CDR1 DFQATT, CDR2 SNEGSKA (reference sequence). The CDR3 sequence is CSAKAGGSYNEQFF. In DNA, the CDR3 is TGCAGTGCTAAGGCGGGAGGCTCCTACAATGAGCAGTTCTTC.

This clonotype turned up a few times. The rearrangement uses TRBV5-1 and TRBJ2-7, with D uncertain. Trimming pared 0 bases from V and 3 bases from J, leaving 10 bases between. This CDR3 has 14 amino acids. Germline values: CDR1 SGHRS, CDR2 YFSETQ. In nucleotides, the CDR3 is TGCGCCAGCAGCTTGGTGGCGGACGTCTACGAGCAGTACTTC. Encoded protein: CASSLVADVYEQYF.

This clonotype occurred a few times. The chain has TRBV28 and TRBJ2-7, with TRBD2 matching over 7 bases. CDR1 is MDHEN and CDR2 is SYDVKM in the germline V gene. Trimming removed 4 bases from V and 3 bases from J; junction bases left unmatched: 12. The CDR3 spans 16 residues. The CDR3 bases are TGTGCCAGCAGTTCGGGGGGAATAGACTATAACTACGAGCAGTACTTC. It translates to CASSSGGIDYNYEQYF.

This clonotype was seen many times. The rearrangement joins TRBV7-9 to TRBJ2-7; 7 nucleotides align to TRBD2. The CDR3 extends over 15 amino acids. The ends lost 5 bases at V and 3 bases at J; junction bases unmatched: 10. Germline values: CDR1 SEHNR, CDR2 FQNEAQ (reference sequence). The CDR3 region is CASSRTGTTHYEQYF. The CDR3 nucleotides read TGTGCCAGCAGCCGTACCGGGACTACCCACTACGAGCAGTACTTC.

This clonotype was detected only a few times. This chain links TRBV3-1 with TRBJ2-7; D gene uncertain. From germline, CDR1 is LGHDT and CDR2 YNNKEL (reference sequence). This CDR3 is built from 11 residues. Between the trimmed V and J ends, which lost 2 bases and 4 bases, there was a span of 3 bases. CDR3 loop: CASSQLYEQYF. Here the CDR3 DNA reads TGTGCCAGCAGCCAATTATACGAGCAGTACTTC.

The chain couples TRBV11-2 to TRBJ2-1; a weak D match, TRBD1 (6 bases). The ends were cut back, 2 bases at V and 5 bases at J, with 16 bases in the middle. Germline V gives CDR1 SGHAT, CDR2 FQNNGV. The CDR3 length is 16 residues. The CDR3 region has the DNA TGTGCCAGCAGCTTAATGGTAAAGGGGGTCGACAATGAGCAGTTCTTC. Amino acid sequence: CASSLMVKGVDNEQFF.

The rearrangement joins TRBV10-2 to TRBJ1-4; D is possibly TRBD1 (5 bases). This CDR3 region has 14 residues. Per the germline V gene, CDR1 is WSHSY and CDR2 is SAAADI. Trimming took off 6 bases at V and 8 bases at J, with 16 bases between the two ends. The CDR3 spells CASSHRRRREKLFF. The CDR3 DNA reads TGCGCCAGCAGCCACAGGCGAAGGAGGGAAAAACTGTTTTTT.

The V gene is TRBV24-1, the J gene TRBJ2-1; TRBD1 matches 7 bases. The germline V gene has CDR1 KGHDR and CDR2 SFDVKD. The junction had 7 bases not matched to a gene; V was cut back by 10 bases and J by 8 bases. The CDR3 runs to 12 residues. CDR3 DNA: TGTGCCACAGGGGGCCAGTCGGATGAGCAGTTCTTC. It yields the protein CATGGQSDEQFF.

Only a few counts were recorded for this clonotype. CDR3: CSATNTGGRETQYF. The CDR3 nucleotides read TGCAGTGCTACAAACACAGGGGGTCGGGAGACCCAGTACTTC. V usage is TRBV20-1 and J usage is TRBJ2-5; 8 nucleotides match TRBD1. The CDR3 has 14 residues. Germline assignment: CDR1 DFQATT and CDR2 SNEGSKA (reference sequence). With V trimmed by 4 bases and J by 5 bases, 9 bases remained unmatched.

This clonotype was detected many times. The rearrangement uses TRBV10-3 and TRBJ2-7; weak D call: TRBD1 (6 bases). Trimming removed 6 bases at V and 2 bases at J, with 14 bases between. Germline CDR1 is ENHRY and CDR2 is SYGVKD. This CDR3 spans 14 amino acids. The CDR3 protein is CAISDRSDTYEQYF. The DNA of the CDR3 is TGTGCCATCAGCGACAGGTCAGACACCTACGAGCAGTACTTC.

In this sample, this clonotype turned up many times. This rearrangement joins TRBV12-3 or TRBV12-4 to TRBJ2-3; 7 bases fit TRBD1. J gave up 7 bases and V 4 bases, and 11 bases lay outside the gene matches. CDR3 length: 15 residues. The CDR3, as DNA: TGTGCCAGCAGTTCAAGGGACAGCTTACAAAATACGCAGTATTTT. Encoded protein: CASSSRDSLQNTQYF.

V and J are TRBV18 and TRBJ1-5; D not certain. CDR3 length: 17 amino acids. Trimming took 3 bases from V and 1 from J, leaving 16 bases between them. Germline CDR1 KGHSH, CDR2 LQKENI. DNA of the CDR3: TGTGCCAGCTCACCGTTGGGAAGGGCAGGCAGCAATCAGCCCCAGCATTTT. It is translated as CASSPLGRAGSNQPQHF.

This clonotype turned up a few times. The CDR3 reads CASSPRAGVTDTQYF. The CDR3 DNA reads as TGTGCCAGCAGCCCCAGGGCGGGCGTCACAGATACGCAGTATTTT. The chain recombines TRBV11-2 with TRBJ2-3, with D perhaps matching TRBD1 or TRBD2 (5 bases each). Germline-derived CDR1 and CDR2 are SGHAT and FQNNGV. This CDR3 is built from 15 residues. V lost 5 bases and J 2 bases, leaving 14 bases between the germline ends.

The V call is TRBV4-2, the J call TRBJ1-2, with D uncertain. The V gene's germline CDR1 is LGHNA and CDR2 YNFKEQ. CDR3 size: 13 residues. V shed 1 base and J shed 7 bases, with 10 bases lying between them. For the CDR3, the DNA is TGTGCCAGCAGCCAAGCCGGGTCTTCTGGCTACACCTTC. This gives the protein CASSQAGSSGYTF.

The chain links TRBV10-2 to TRBJ1-6; unclear D gene. CDR1 and CDR2 from the germline V gene are WSHSY and SAAADI. The CDR3 length is 14 residues. The germline V and J ends were trimmed by 7 bases and 7 bases, with 14 bases remaining between them. CDR3 residues: CASTAASQNSPLHF. The CDR3 nucleotides read TGCGCCAGCACGGCAGCTTCCCAAAATTCACCCCTCCACTTT.

This clonotype has only a few counts. This sequence joins TRBV6-1 and TRBJ2-5, with D possibly TRBD1 on 6 matching bases. The germline CDR1 and CDR2 sequences are MNHNS and SASEGT. This CDR3 is built from 15 residues. The V end lost 2 bases, the J end lost 5 bases, and 15 bases lay between the germline ends. CDR3 coding DNA: TGTGCCAGCAGTGAATCCCAGGGGCAATTTGAGACCCAGTACTTC. Its protein product is CASSESQGQFETQYF.

The rearrangement links TRBV4-3 to TRBJ2-5; TRBD1 matches at 10 bases. With 4 bases clipped from V and 5 bases from J, the junction kept 7 bases outside the gene matches. Germline V gene sequence: CDR1 LGHNA, CDR2 YSLEER. This CDR3 is built from 15 residues. As DNA, the CDR3 is TGCGCCAGCAGCCCAGACAGGGGGCTTTGGGAGACCCAGTACTTC. Protein product: CASSPDRGLWETQYF.

This clonotype was counted between two and nine times. This chain uses TRBV20-1 with TRBJ2-1; 11 bases line up with TRBD1. Germline V gene lookup returns CDR1 DFQATT and CDR2 SNEGSKA (reference sequence). V lost 5 bases to trimming and J lost 10 bases; unmatched junction nucleotides: 7. CDR3 length: 13 amino acids. DNA of the CDR3: TGCAGTGCTGAGGACAGGGGGCATTGGGAGCAGTTCTTC. It is translated as CSAEDRGHWEQFF.

This clonotype appeared many times. The rearrangement links TRBV12-3 or TRBV12-4 to TRBJ2-7; 9 bases are shared with TRBD2. The CDR3 length is 13 residues. The V and J ends lost 6 bases and 3 bases, in that order; junction bases with no gene match: 3. In DNA, the CDR3 is TGTGCCAGCAGCAAGACTAGCGGCTACGAGCAGTACTTC. Protein sequence: CASSKTSGYEQYF.

The chain has TRBV7-2 and TRBJ1-4, with D tentatively TRBD1 (6 bases). Germline lookup yields CDR1 SGHTA and CDR2 FQGNSA. The CDR3 has 17 amino acids. Trimming took 6 bases from V and 0 from J, leaving 17 bases between them. This CDR3 is CASSPRQAIATNEKLFF. The CDR3, as DNA: TGTGCCAGCAGTCCAAGACAGGCGATTGCAACTAATGAAAAACTGTTTTTT.

The gene calls are TRBV10-3 and TRBJ2-3; tentative D call: TRBD2 (5 bases). V was shortened by 1 base and J by 1 base, with 12 bases between the two germline ends. The CDR3 is 16 amino acids. Germline loops: CDR1 ENHRY, CDR2 SYGVKD. CDR3 DNA sequence: TGTGCCATCAGTGAGTTAGGCGGGTTAGGCACAGATACGCAGTATTTT. Protein product: CAISELGGLGTDTQYF.

This clonotype was observed a handful of times. The chain uses TRBV7-9 and TRBJ1-6; 7 nucleotides match TRBD1. This CDR3 is 16 amino acids long. Germline values: CDR1 SEHNR, CDR2 FQNEAQ (reference sequence). V lost 0 bases and J lost 9; bases outside the gene matches: 8. The CDR3 bases are TGTGCCAGCAGCTTAGCGCTGGGGGACAGCGGTTCACCCCTCCACTTT. It codes for CASSLALGDSGSPLHF.

This clonotype has at least ten counts. The genes are TRBV12-3 or TRBV12-4 and TRBJ2-2, with 7 nucleotides matching TRBD1. The CDR3 is made up of 14 amino acids. Unmatched junction bases numbered 5, after V lost 8 bases and J lost 2 bases. Written as DNA, the CDR3 is TGTGCCAGCCGGGGACAGATTAACACCGGGGAGCTGTTTTTT. Protein sequence: CASRGQINTGELFF.

This clonotype was picked up many times. This rearrangement joins TRBV14 to TRBJ2-3; maybe TRBD1 (6 bases). Trimming pared 3 bases from V and 3 bases from J, leaving 16 bases between. There are 16 residues in the CDR3. The germline V gene has CDR1 SGHDN and CDR2 FVKESK. The CDR3 spells CASSHLRGWGTDTQYF. CDR3 coding DNA: TGTGCCAGCAGCCACCTCAGGGGTTGGGGTACAGATACGCAGTATTTT.

V usage is TRBV15 and J usage is TRBJ1-4; the D is unclear. This CDR3 comprises 12 residues. V gave up 9 bases and J gave up 3 bases, with 8 bases separating them. Germline V gene lookup returns CDR1 LNHNV and CDR2 YYDKDF (reference sequence). CDR3 sequence reads: CATGLPNEKLFF. The CDR3, as DNA: TGTGCCACGGGATTACCTAATGAAAAACTGTTTTTT.

The rearrangement joins TRBV6-1 to TRBJ2-7, with D perhaps matching TRBD1 or TRBD2 (5 bases each). This CDR3 is 17 amino acids long. Germline V gene data show CDR1 as MNHNS and CDR2 as SASEGT. Trimming cost V 5 bases and J 0 bases, with 20 bases left between them. This chain's CDR3 is CASSQGVATHRSYEQYF. As DNA, the CDR3 is TGTGCCAGCAGTCAAGGGGTAGCGACCCACCGCTCCTACGAGCAGTACTTC.

This clonotype was seen a few times. CDR3 sequence reads: CSARKDPANTGELFF. The CDR3 DNA is TGCAGTGCTAGAAAGGACCCTGCGAACACCGGGGAGCTGTTTTTT. V is TRBV20-1 and J is TRBJ2-2; D unclear. The CDR3 loop spans 15 amino acids. Germline CDR1 reads DFQATT; CDR2 reads SNEGSKA (reference sequence). The V gene lost 2 bases and the J gene lost 0 bases, with 10 bases spanning the gap.